This TCR beta chain was recorded in a study of early T cells in non-severe SARS-CoV-2 infection (dated by TCRdb to about 2021). Broadly, across the study: TCR sequencing used bulk RNA from unsorted whole blood, so alpha and beta chains could not be paired.

The method behind the library was 5' RACE. Sequencer: NextSeq 500. In the TCR library protocol, unique molecular identifiers were attached to individual cDNA molecules to correct for PCR bias and sequencing error. TCR alpha and beta chains were both sequenced, and the abundances of alpha and beta sequences in each sample were closely correlated with each other. In the source study's methods: Decombinator V4 was used to annotate the V gene, J gene and CDR3 of the TCR sequences. TCRs were defined as expanded if a significant change between any two time points was detected under a Poisson model with p below 0.0001. TCR abundances were normalised to the total number of TCRs sequenced in each sample and reported as counts per million. TRAV1-2 paired with TRAJ12, TRAJ20 or TRAJ33 defined MAIT TCRs, while TRAV10 paired with TRAJ18 defined iNKT TCRs. A search of VDJdb, accessed on 1 November 2021, was run for TCRs annotated to CMV, EBV and SARS-CoV-2, with TCRs annotated for multiple antigens excluded. Starting from the raw public reads, TCRdb applied fastp trimming at Q25, assembled clones with MiXCR and retained in-frame beta chains. Rows merge per CDR3 protein into single entries with the most common DNA and genes. The V and J calls and clone size come from TCRdb's table, not from the authors' own analysis. This sample has some 98,000 distinct CDR3 sequences in its table, and roughly 11% of those were observed once. The top ten constitute approximately 5.3% of the sample.

Points on this clonotype: Its antigen target is currently unknown. No qualities accompany the bases; no much larger clone lies one base away.

Set within a cohort of healthcare workers in London, UK, this nested case-control study involved weekly PCR testing of nasopharyngeal swabs along with blood sampling. Healthcare workers were recruited between 23 and 31 March 2020, during the week of the UK lockdown, and were followed weekly for up to roughly 15 weeks. What the study reported, not specific to this receptor: VDJdb matching was skewed toward anti-spike CD8 responses and likely underestimated virus-specific expansions, missing private and CD4 specificities.

Germline trimming: 0 bases from V, 2 bases from J; junction bases outside gene matches: 3. CDR1 and CDR2, looked up from the germline V gene, are SGHDT and YYEEEE. CDR3 length: 15 amino acids, cysteine to phenylalanine. CDR3 DNA is the only sequence kept; it has 45 bases, read in frame from the first base. The sample was whole blood. The receptor's source is an adult who was a healthcare worker with PCR-confirmed SARS-CoV-2 infection or an uninfected control (not recorded which). The chain is encoded by TRBV5-6 joined to TRBJ2-3, and 7 junctional nucleotides match TRBD2. The DNA sequence is as follows: TGTGCCAGCAGCTTGGGGCGGGAGTTCACAGATACGCAGTATTTT. The translation is CASSLGREFTDTQYF.